What follows are 2 T cell receptor beta chains derived from one specimen sequenced in a study of cytomegalovirus exposure and HLA in healthy donors. Clones were read by immunoSEQ multiplex PCR, and TCRdb kept only the in-frame ones, dropping some. The data hold some 76,000 clones, with 94% observed a single time. Sequencing was done on a sample of PBMCs. The receptors come from a woman aged 18-30 years in good health and CMV-seronegative.

The CDR3 here is CASSPRSQGNTEAFF. The CDR3 region has the DNA TGTGCCAGCTCACCACGTTCACAGGGGAACACTGAAGCTTTCTTT. J is TRBJ1-1 and V is TRBV18; D perhaps matches TRBD1 (6 bases). This CDR3 has 15 amino acids. V was pared by 1 base and J by 1 base, with 10 bases between. Germline values: CDR1 KGHSH, CDR2 LQKENI. The variable domain in full, with the rest retrieved from reference TRBV18 and TRBJ1-1, is NAGVMQNPRHLVRRRGQEARLRCSPMKGHSHVYWYRQLPEEGLKFMVYLQKENIIDESGMPKERFSAEFPKEGPSILRIQQVVRGDSAAYFCASSPRSQGNTEAFFGQGTRLTVV.

In its sample, this clone was seen once. The chain is built from TRBV4-1 and TRBJ2-7; no firm D call. CDR1 and CDR2 from the germline V gene are MGHRA and YSYEKL. The CDR3 sequence is 15 residues long. The V and J ends lost 4 bases and 3 bases respectively, with 16 bases between them. CDR3 bases: TGCGCCAGCAGCCTGACTCCTGGAATCGGCTACGAGCAGTACTTC. Translated: CASSLTPGIGYEQYF.